Only one count was recorded for the clone carrying this T cell receptor (beta chain). As processed by the authors: Reference gene primer amplification yielded estimated nucleated cell counts. Assay: immunoSEQ multiplex PCR; the TCRdb copy retains only in-frame clones and omits some. D and trimming come from the DNA, and the V and J calls and clone size come from that table. The sample consists of fewer than 700,000 clones, less than 90% of them appearing once. V was clipped by 3 bases and J by 9 bases; unmatched bases: 16. Germline values: CDR1 GTSNPN, CDR2 SVGIG (reference sequence). CDR3 length: 16 residues. The sample comes from a study of blood T cell repertoires in COVID-19. Study-level background: There were acute and convalescent COVID-19 samples, and they came from the United States, Italy and Spain. The analysed material was cDNA or gDNA that came from T cells, B-cell-depleted T cells, or PBMCs.

It was during active infection that Seattle patients were enrolled and then longitudinally followed. The sequence derives from a woman aged 45-60 years with COVID-19, enrolled during active disease. Material for sequencing was peripheral blood. This sequence joins TRBV30 and TRBJ1-1, with 10 bases lining up with TRBD1. The CDR3 loop is CAWSPGGQGGIFKAFF. CDR3 in DNA: TGTGCCTGGAGCCCGGGCGGACAGGGGGGCATATTTAAAGCTTTCTTT.